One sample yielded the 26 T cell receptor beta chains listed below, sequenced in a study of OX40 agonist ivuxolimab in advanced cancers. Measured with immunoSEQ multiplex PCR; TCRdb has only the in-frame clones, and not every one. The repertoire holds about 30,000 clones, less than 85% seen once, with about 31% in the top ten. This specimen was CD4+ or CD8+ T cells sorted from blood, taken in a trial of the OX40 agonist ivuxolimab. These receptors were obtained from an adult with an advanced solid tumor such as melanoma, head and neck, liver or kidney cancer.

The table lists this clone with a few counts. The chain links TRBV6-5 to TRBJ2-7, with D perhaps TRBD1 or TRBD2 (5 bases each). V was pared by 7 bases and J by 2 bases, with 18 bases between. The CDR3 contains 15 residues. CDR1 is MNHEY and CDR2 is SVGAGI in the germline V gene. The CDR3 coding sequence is TGTGCCAGCAAACCCTCAGGGACGTCCCCCTACGAGCAGTACTTC. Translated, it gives CASKPSGTSPYEQYF.

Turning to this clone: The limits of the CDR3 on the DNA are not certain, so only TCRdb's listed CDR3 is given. The CDR3 here is CASSFGPGKPQHF. This chain connects TRBV27 to TRBJ1-5; the table's D gene call, TRBD1, was not cross checked with the DNA. The CDR3 has 13 residues if both end residues are counted. CDR1 and CDR2 (germline): MNHEY, SMNVEV (reference sequence).

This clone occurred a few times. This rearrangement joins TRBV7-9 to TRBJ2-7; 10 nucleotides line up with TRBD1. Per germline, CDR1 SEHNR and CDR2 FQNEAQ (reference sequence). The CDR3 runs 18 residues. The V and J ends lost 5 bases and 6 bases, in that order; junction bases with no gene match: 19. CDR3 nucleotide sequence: TGTGCCAGCAGCCCGGGACAGGGGATCTGGAACCTACTAGGCGAGCAGTACTTC. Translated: CASSPGQGIWNLLGEQYF.

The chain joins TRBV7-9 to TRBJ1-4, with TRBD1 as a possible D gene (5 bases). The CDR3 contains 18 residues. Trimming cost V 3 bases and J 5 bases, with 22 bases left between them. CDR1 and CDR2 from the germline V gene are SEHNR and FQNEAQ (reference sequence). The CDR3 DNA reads TGTGCCAGCAGCTTTTTAACGGGACCCAACGCCCCGAATGAAAAACTGTTTTTT. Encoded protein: CASSFLTGPNAPNEKLFF.

The CDR3 reads CASSYLRTDGELFF. As DNA, the CDR3 is TGTGCCAGCAGTTACTTAAGGACAGACGGGGAGCTGTTTTTT. The gene calls are TRBV28 and TRBJ2-2; weak D call: TRBD1 (6 bases). This CDR3 has 14 residues. Germline-derived CDR1 and CDR2 are MDHEN and SYDVKM. V shed 4 bases and J shed 7 bases, with 13 bases lying between them.

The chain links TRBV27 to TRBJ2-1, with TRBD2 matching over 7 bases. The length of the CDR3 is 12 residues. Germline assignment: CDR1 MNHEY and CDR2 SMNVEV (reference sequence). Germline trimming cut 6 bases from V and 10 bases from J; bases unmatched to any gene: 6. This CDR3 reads CASRKEGLEQFF. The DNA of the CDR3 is TGTGCCAGCAGAAAAGAGGGACTAGAGCAGTTCTTC.

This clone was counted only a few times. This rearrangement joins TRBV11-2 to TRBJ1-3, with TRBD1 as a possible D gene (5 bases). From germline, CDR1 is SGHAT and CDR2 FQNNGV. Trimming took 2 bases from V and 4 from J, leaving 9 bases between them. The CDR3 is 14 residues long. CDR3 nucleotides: TGTGCCAGCAGCTTATGGGGGTCGGGAAACACCATATATTTT. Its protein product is CASSLWGSGNTIYF. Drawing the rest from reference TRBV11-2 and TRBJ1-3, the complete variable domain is EAGVAQSPRYKIIEKRQSVAFWCNPISGHATLYWYQQILGQGPKLLIQFQNNGVVDDSQLPKDRFSAERLKGVDSTLKIQPAKLEDSAVYLCASSLWGSGNTIYFGEGSWLTVV.

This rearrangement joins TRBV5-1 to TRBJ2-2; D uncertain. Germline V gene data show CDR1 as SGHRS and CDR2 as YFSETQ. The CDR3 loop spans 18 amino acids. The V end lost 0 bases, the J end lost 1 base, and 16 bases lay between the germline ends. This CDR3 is CASSLELTHDVNTGELFF. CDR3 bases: TGCGCCAGCAGCTTGGAATTGACCCACGACGTGAACACCGGGGAGCTGTTTTTT.

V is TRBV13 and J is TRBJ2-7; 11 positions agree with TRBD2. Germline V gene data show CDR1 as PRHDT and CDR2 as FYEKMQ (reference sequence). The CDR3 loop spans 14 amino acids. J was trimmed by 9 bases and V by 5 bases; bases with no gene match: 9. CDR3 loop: CASSLTSGSAGQYF. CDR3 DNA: TGTGCCAGCAGCCTTACTAGCGGGAGTGCAGGGCAGTACTTC.

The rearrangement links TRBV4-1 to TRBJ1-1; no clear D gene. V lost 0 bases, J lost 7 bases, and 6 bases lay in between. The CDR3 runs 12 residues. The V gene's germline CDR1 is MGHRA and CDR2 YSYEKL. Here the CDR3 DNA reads TGCGCCAGCAGCCAAGAGACGGGTGAAGCTTTCTTT. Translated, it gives CASSQETGEAFF.

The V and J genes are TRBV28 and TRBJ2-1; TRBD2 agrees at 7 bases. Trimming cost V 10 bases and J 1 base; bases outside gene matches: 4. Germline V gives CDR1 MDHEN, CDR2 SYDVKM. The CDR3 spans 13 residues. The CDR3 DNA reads TGTGCCACCCGGGGGGAATCCTACAATGAGCAGTTCTTC. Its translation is CATRGESYNEQFF.

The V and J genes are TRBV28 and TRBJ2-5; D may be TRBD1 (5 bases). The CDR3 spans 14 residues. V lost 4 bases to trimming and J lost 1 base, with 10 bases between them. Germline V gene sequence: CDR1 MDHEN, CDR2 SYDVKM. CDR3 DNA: TGTGCCAGCAGTTCAGCAGGGTTCCAAGAGACCCAGTACTTC. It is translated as CASSSAGFQETQYF.

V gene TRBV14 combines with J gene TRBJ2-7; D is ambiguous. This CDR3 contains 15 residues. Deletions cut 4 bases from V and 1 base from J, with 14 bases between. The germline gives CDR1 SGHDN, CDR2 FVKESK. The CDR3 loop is CASSLIMGSSYEQYF. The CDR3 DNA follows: TGTGCCAGCAGCCTAATTATGGGCAGTTCCTACGAGCAGTACTTC.

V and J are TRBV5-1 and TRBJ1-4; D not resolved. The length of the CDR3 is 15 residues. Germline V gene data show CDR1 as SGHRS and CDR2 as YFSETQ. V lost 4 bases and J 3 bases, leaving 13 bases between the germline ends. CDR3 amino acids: CASSLVANPNEKLFF. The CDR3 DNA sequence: TGCGCCAGCAGCCTAGTAGCGAATCCTAATGAAAAACTGTTTTTT.

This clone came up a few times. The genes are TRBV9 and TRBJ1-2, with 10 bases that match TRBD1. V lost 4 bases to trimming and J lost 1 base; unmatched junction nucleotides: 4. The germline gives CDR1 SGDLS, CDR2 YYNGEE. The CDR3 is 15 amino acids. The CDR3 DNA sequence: TGTGCCAGCAGCTCCGGGACAGGGGATAACTATGGCTACACCTTC. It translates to CASSSGTGDNYGYTF.

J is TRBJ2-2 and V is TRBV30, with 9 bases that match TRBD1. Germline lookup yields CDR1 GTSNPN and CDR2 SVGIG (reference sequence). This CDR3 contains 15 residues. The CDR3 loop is CAGQGVGKGTGELFF. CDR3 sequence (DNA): TGTGCGGGACAGGGTGTCGGGAAGGGCACCGGGGAGCTGTTTTTT.

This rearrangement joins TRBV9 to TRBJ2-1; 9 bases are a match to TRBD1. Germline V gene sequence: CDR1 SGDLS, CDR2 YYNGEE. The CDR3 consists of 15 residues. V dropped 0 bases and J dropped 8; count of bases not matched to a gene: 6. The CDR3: CASSVEGQGRYEQFF. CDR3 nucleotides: TGTGCCAGCAGCGTAGAGGGACAGGGTCGGTATGAGCAGTTCTTC.

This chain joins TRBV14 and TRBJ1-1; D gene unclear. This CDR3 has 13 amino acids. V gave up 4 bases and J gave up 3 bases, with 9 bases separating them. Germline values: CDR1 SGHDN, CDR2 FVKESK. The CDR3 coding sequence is TGTGCCAGCAGCCTAGTGCTCGACACTGAAGCTTTCTTT. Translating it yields CASSLVLDTEAFF.

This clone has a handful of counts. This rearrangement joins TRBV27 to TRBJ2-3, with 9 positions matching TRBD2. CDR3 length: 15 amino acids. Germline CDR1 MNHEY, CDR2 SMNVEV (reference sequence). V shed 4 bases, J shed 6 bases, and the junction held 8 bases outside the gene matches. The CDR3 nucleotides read TGTGCCAGCAGTTCCTTCTTAGCGGGAGAGGATACGCAGTATTTT. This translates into CASSSFLAGEDTQYF.

CDR3 loop: CATSRSAGEHDTQYF. The CDR3 DNA reads TGTGCCACCAGCAGATCAGCGGGGGAGCATGATACGCAGTATTTT. The rearrangement links TRBV15 to TRBJ2-3; 8 bases match TRBD2. The V and J ends lost 2 bases and 6 bases, in that order; junction bases with no gene match: 7. The CDR3 runs 15 residues. Germline assignment: CDR1 LNHNV and CDR2 YYDKDF (reference sequence).

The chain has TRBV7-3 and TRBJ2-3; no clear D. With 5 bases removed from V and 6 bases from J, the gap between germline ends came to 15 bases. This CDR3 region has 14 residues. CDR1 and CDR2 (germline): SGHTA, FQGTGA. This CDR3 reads CASSPAPSKDTQYF. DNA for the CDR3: TGTGCCAGCAGCCCAGCTCCCTCTAAGGATACGCAGTATTTT.

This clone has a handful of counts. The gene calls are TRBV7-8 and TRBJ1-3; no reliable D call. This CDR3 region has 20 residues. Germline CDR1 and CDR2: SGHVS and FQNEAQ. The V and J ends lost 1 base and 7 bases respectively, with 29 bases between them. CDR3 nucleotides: TGTGCCAGCAGCTTAGTCCGTGTGGCCACGCTTTCACACCGTTCGAACACCATATATTTT. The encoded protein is CASSLVRVATLSHRSNTIYF.

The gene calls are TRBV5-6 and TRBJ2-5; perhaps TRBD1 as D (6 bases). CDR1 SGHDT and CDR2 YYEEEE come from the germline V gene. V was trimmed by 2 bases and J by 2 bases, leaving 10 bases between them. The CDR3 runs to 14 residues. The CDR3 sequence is CASSLGQTQETQYF. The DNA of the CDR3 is TGTGCCAGCAGCTTAGGACAGACACAAGAGACCCAGTACTTC.

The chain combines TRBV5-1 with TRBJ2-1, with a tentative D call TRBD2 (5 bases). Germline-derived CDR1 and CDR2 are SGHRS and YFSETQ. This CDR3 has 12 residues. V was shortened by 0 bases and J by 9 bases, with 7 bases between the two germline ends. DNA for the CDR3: TGCGCCAGCAGCTTGGGACTATTTGAGCAGTTCTTC. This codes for CASSLGLFEQFF.

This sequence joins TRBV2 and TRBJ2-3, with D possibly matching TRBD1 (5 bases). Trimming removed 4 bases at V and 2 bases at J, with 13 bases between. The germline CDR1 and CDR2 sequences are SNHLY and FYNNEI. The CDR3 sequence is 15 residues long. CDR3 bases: TGTGCCAGCAGTGTCCGGGCAGGGTACACAGATACGCAGTATTTT. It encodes CASSVRAGYTDTQYF.

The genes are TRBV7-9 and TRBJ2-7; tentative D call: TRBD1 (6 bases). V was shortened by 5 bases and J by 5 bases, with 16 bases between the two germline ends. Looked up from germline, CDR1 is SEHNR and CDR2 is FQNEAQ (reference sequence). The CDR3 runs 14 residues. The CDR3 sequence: CASSEAQGLNEQYF. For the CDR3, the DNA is TGTGCCAGCAGCGAGGCGCAGGGGTTGAACGAGCAGTACTTC.